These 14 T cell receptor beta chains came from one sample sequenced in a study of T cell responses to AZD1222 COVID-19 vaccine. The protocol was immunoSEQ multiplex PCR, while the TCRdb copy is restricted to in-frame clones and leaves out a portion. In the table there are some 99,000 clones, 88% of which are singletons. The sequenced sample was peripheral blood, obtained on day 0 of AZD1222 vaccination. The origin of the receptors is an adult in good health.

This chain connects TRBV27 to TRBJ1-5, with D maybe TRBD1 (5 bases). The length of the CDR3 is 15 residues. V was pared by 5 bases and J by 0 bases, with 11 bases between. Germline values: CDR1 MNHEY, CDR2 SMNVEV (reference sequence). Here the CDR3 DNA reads TGTGCCAGCAGTCCCGGGGCGGTTAGCAATCAGCCCCAGCATTTT. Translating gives CASSPGAVSNQPQHF.

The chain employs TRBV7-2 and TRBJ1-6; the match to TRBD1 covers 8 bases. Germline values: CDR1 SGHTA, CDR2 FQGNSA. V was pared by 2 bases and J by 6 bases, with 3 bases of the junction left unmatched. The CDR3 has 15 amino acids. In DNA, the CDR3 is TGTGCCAGCAGCTTACAGGGGGCGCGTAATTCACCCCTCCACTTT. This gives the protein CASSLQGARNSPLHF.

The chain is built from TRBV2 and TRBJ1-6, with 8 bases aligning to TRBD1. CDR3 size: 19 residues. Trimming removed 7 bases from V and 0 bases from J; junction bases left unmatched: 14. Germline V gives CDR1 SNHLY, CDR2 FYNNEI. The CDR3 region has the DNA TGTGCCAGCACCCTCCGCGACAGGGGCTCCAGCTCCTATAATTCACCCCTCCACTTT. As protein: CASTLRDRGSSSYNSPLHF.

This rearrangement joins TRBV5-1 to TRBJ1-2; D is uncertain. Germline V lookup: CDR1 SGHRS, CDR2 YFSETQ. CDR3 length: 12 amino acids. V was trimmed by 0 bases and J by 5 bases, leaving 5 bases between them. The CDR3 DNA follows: TGCGCCAGCAGCTTGGGAGTTTATGGCTACACCTTC. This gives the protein CASSLGVYGYTF.

This CDR3 is CASSPHSEMSPRGYTF. CDR3 in DNA: TGTGCCAGCAGCCCCCACTCTGAAATGTCCCCGCGGGGCTACACCTTC. The chain joins TRBV7-2 to TRBJ1-2; D gene ambiguous. CDR1 SGHTA and CDR2 FQGNSA come from the germline V gene. The CDR3 totals 16 residues. V dropped 5 bases and J dropped 8 bases, with 24 bases sitting between them. Together with reference TRBV7-2 and TRBJ1-2, the CDR3 gives the full variable domain: GAGVSQSPSNKVTEKGKDVELRCDPISGHTALYWYRQSLGQGLEFLIYFQGNSAPDKSGLPSDRFSAERTGGSVSTLTIQRTQQEDSAVYLCASSPHSEMSPRGYTFGSGTRLTVV.

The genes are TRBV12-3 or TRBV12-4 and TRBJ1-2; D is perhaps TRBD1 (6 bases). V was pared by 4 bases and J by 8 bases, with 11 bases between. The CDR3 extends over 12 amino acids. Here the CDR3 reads CASSSPQGGYTF. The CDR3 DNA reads TGTGCCAGCAGTTCCCCACAGGGCGGCTACACCTTC.

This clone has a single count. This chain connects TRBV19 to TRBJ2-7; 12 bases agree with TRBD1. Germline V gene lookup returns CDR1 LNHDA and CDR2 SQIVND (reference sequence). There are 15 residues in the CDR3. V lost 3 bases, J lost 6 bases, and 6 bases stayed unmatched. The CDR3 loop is CASSMGQGAFSEQYV. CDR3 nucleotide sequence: TGTGCCAGTAGTATGGGACAGGGGGCCTTTTCCGAGCAGTACGTC.

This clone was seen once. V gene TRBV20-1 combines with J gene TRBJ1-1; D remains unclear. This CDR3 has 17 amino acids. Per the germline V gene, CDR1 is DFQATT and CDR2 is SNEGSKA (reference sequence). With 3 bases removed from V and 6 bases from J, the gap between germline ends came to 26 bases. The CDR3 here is CSASRERWGNKNAEAFF. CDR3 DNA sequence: TGCAGTGCTAGTAGAGAGAGATGGGGAAACAAAAACGCTGAAGCTTTCTTT.

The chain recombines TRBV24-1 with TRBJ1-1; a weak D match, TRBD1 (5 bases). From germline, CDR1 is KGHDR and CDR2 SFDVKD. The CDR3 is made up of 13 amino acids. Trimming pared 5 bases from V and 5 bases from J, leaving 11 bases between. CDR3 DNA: TGTGCCACCAGTGTTGCGGGGCGGACTGAAGCTTTCTTT. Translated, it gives CATSVAGRTEAFF.

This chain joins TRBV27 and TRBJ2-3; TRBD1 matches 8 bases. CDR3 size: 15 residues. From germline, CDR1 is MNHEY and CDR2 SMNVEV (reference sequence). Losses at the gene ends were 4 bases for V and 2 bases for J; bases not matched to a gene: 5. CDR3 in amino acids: CASSSWTGTTDTQYF. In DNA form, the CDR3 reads TGTGCCAGCAGTTCCTGGACAGGGACCACAGATACGCAGTATTTT.

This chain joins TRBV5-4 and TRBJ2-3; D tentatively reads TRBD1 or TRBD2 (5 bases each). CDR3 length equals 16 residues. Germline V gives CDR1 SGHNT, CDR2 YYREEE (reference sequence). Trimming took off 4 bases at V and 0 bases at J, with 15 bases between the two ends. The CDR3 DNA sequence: TGTGCCAGCAGCCTCGGGACGGGTTTAAGCACAGATACGCAGTATTTT. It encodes CASSLGTGLSTDTQYF.

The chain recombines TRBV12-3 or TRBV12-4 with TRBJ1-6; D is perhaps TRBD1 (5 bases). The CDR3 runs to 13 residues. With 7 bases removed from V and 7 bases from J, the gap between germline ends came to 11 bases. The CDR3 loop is CASMQGVNSPLHF. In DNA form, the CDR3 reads TGTGCCAGCATGCAGGGTGTAAATTCACCCCTCCACTTT.

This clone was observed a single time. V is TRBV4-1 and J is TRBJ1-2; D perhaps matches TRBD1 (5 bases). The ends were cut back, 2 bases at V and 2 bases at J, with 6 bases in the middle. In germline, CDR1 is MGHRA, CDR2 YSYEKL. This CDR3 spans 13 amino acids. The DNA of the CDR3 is TGCGCCAGCAGCCAATCAGGGAACTATGGCTACACCTTC. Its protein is CASSQSGNYGYTF.

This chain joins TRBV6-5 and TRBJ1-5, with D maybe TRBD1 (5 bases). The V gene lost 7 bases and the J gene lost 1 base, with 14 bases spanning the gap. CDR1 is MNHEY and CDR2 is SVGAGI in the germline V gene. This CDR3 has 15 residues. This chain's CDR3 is CASKTAPLSNQPQHF. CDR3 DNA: TGTGCCAGCAAGACAGCCCCCCTGAGCAATCAGCCCCAGCATTTT.